Presented here are 6 T cell receptor beta chains from one specimen sequenced in a study of shared clonotypes between healthy human individuals. The assay was immunoSEQ multiplex PCR, and TCRdb's table has in-frame clones only and misses some. Here the sample spans approximately 1,000,000 clones, about 72% being singletons. The material sequenced was memory CD4+ T cells from PBMCs. Specified subset: CD45RA-negative fraction. These receptors were taken from a man younger than 35 in good health. Some clones in this sample may be carry-over from other donors' samples.

The chain carries TRBV2 and TRBJ2-2; D might be TRBD1 (6 bases). Trimming shortened V by 3 bases and J by 6 bases, and 11 bases separated the two germline ends. Germline V gene data show CDR1 as SNHLY and CDR2 as FYNNEI. This CDR3 spans 14 amino acids. The CDR3 DNA is TGTGCCAGCAGTGACGTAGCAGGGGCCGGGGAGCTGTTTTTT. Translated: CASSDVAGAGELFF.

The chain combines TRBV2 with TRBJ2-7; D remains ambiguous. From germline, CDR1 is SNHLY and CDR2 FYNNEI. The CDR3 runs 15 residues. The V gene lost 7 bases and the J gene lost 0 bases, with 16 bases spanning the gap. CDR3 sequence reads: CASMALKLSSYEQYF. The CDR3 DNA reads TGTGCCAGCATGGCTCTCAAGCTCTCCTCCTACGAGCAGTACTTC.

As DNA, the CDR3 is TGCAGCGTGCTAGCGGGAGGGGGCGCAGATACGCAGTATTTT. As protein: CSVLAGGGADTQYF. The V and J genes are TRBV29-1 and TRBJ2-3, with 12 bases identical to TRBD2. Germline CDR1 SQVTM, CDR2 ANQGSEA. V was clipped by 6 bases and J by 4 bases; unmatched bases: 5. The CDR3 totals 14 residues.

V usage is TRBV6-5 and J usage is TRBJ2-7; no definite D call. Germline V gene data show CDR1 as MNHEY and CDR2 as SVGAGI. The germline V and J ends were trimmed by 1 base and 5 bases, with 6 bases remaining between them. The CDR3 has 12 amino acids. The CDR3 reads CASSYWGNEQYF. In DNA, the CDR3 is TGTGCCAGCAGTTACTGGGGTAACGAGCAGTACTTC.

This clone was detected only once. The V and J genes are TRBV5-1 and TRBJ1-2; 9 bases match TRBD1. The CDR3 has 13 residues. Germline lookup yields CDR1 SGHRS and CDR2 YFSETQ. The V segment lost 4 bases and the J segment 4 bases; nucleotides outside the gene matches: 2. The CDR3 DNA is TGCGCCAGCAGCACGGGACAGGGCTATGGCTACACCTTC. The encoded protein is CASSTGQGYGYTF.

This clone was observed a few times. The chain uses TRBV29-1 and TRBJ1-1; 10 bases match TRBD1. Germline assignment: CDR1 SQVTM and CDR2 ANQGSEA. The CDR3 spans 13 residues. J was trimmed by 1 base and V by 7 bases; bases with no gene match: 3. CDR3 nucleotide sequence: TGCAGCGCTGGGGACAGGGGGAACACTGAAGCTTTCTTT. It yields the protein CSAGDRGNTEAFF.